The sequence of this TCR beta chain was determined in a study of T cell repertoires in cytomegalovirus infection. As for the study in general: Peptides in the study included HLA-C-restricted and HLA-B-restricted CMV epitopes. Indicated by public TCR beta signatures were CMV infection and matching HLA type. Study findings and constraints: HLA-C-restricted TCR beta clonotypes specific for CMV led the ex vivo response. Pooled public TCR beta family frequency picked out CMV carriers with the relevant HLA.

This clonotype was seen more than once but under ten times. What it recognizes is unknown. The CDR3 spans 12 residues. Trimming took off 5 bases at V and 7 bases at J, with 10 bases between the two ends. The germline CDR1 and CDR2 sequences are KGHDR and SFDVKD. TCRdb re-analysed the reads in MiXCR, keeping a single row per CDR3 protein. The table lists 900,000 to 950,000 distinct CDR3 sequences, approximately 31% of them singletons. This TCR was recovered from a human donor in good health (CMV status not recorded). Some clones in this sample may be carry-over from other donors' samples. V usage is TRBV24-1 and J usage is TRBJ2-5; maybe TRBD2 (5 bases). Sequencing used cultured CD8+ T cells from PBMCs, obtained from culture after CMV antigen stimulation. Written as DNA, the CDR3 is TGTGCCACCAGTGCCCGGGATGGGACCCAGTACTTC. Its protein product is CATSARDGTQYF.